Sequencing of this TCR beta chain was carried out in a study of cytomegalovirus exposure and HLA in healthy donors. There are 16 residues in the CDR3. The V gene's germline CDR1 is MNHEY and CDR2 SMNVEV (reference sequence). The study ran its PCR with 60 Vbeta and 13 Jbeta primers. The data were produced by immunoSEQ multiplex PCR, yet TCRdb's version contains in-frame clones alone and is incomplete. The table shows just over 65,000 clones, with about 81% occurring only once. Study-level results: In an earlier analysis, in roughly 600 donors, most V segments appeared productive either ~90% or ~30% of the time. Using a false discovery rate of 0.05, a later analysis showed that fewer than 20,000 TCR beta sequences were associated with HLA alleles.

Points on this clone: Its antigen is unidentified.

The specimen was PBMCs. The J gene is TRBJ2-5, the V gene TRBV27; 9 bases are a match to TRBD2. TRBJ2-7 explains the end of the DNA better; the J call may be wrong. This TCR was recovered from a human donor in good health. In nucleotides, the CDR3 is TGTGCCAGCAGTTTATTAAGTCTAGCGGGGACCTACGAGCAGTACTTC. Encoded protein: CASSLLSLAGTYEQYF.